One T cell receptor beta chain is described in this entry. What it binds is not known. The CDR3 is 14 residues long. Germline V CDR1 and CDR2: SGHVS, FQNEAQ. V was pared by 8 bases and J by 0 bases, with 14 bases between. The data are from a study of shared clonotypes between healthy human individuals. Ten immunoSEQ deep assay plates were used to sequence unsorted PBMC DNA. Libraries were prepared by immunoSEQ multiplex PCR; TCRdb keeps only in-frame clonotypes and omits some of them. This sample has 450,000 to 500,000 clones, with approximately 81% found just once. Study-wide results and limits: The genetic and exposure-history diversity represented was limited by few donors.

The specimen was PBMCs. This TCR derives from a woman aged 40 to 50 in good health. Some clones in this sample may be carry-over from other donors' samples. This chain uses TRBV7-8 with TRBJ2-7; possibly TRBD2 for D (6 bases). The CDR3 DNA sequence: TGTGCCAGCGAAGGACGGGAGCGCTCCTACGAGCAGTACTTC. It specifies CASEGRERSYEQYF.